This TCR beta chain was identified in a study of blood T cell repertoires in COVID-19. The study recruited people aged 18 to 89 years across 20 to 30 US areas. Recovery among Cohort 3 donors was established by two negative PCRs, clearance, or symptom resolution. Profiling relied on immunoSEQ multiplex PCR, and the TCRdb table lists in-frame clones only, not all of them. The sample consists of some 320,000 clones, around nine tenths of them appearing once. Germline CDR1 reads SQVTM; CDR2 reads ANQGSEA. V lost 7 bases and J 4 bases, leaving 11 bases between the germline ends. This CDR3 is built from 12 residues.

The clonotype originates from a man in his 60s who had recovered from COVID-19. The V and J genes are TRBV29-1 and TRBJ1-5; D not resolved. Input material: PBMCs or T cells enriched from blood (not recorded which). The CDR3 DNA reads TGCAGCGGGAGGACTGGTAATCAGCCCCAGCATTTT. Protein product: CSGRTGNQPQHF.